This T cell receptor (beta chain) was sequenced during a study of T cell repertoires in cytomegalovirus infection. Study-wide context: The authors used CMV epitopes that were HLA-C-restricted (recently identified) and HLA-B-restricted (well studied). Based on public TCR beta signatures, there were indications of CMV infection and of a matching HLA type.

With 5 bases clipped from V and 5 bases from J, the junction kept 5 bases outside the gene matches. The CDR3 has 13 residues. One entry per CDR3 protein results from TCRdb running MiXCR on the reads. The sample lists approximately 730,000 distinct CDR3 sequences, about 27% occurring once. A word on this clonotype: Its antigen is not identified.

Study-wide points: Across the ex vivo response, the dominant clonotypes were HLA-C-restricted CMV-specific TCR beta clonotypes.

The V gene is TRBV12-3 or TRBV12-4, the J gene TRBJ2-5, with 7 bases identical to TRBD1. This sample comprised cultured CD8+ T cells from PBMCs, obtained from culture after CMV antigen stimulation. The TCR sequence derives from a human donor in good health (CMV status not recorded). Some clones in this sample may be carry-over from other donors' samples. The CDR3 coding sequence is TGTGCCAGCAGTCCGGACAGGATGGAGACCCAGTACTTC. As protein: CASSPDRMETQYF.